The source of this T cell receptor beta chain is a study of cytotoxic CD8 clonotypes in ibrutinib-treated CLL. With 4 bases clipped from V and 2 bases from J, the junction kept 3 bases outside the gene matches. Looked up from germline, CDR1 is ENHRY and CDR2 is SYGVKD. The CDR3 spans 14 residues. The method was immunoSEQ multiplex PCR; TCRdb's version includes in-frame clones alone and lacks a portion of them. In the table there are about 160,000 clones, more than 65% of which are singletons. The source was PBMCs, collected after 12 months of ibrutinib treatment. The chain joins TRBV10-3 to TRBJ2-3; 7 bases are a match to TRBD1. The clonotype originates from a human donor with chronic lymphocytic leukemia. CDR3: CAISGDRATDTQYF. CDR3 coding DNA: TGTGCCATCAGTGGTGACAGGGCCACAGATACGCAGTATTTT.